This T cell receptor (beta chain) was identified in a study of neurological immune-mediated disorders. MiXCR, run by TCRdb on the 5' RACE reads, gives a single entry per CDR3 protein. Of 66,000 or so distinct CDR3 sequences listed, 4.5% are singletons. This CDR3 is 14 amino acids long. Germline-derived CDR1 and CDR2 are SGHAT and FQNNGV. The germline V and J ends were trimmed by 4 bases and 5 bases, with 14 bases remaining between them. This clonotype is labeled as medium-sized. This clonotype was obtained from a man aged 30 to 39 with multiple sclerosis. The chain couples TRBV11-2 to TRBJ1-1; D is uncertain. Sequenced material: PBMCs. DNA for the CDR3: TGTGCCAGCAGCTCCATAAGAGGGCATACTGAAGCTTTCTTT. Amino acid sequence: CASSSIRGHTEAFF.